The subject of this entry is one T cell receptor beta chain. Its target is unknown. Naive CD8 isolation took CD45RO-negative cells positively selected for CCR7 and excluded terminally differentiated effector memory CD45RA+ cells. The data originate from a study of shared clonotypes between healthy human individuals. For the study at large: The plates for each donor numbered three CD4 naive, three CD4 memory, two CD8 naive and one CD8 memory. General study findings and limits: Sampling covered nothing but blood. Tissue TCR repertoires likely differ from those found in blood. Sharing of clonotypes among donors was expected to vary with sequencing depth.

After removal of 1 base from V and 8 bases from J, the junction contained 10 bases not matched to a gene. The germline V gene encodes CDR1 SGHAT and CDR2 FQNNGV. There are 16 residues in the CDR3. Sequencing used immunoSEQ multiplex PCR; TCRdb keeps in-frame clones, though not all of them. This sample has hundreds of thousands of clones, with about 90% found just once. The chain uses TRBV11-2 and TRBJ2-1; 8 bases agree with TRBD2. The sequenced sample consisted of naive CD8+ T cells sorted from blood. The sequence came from a man aged 25 to 45 in good health. The CDR3 DNA reads as TGTGCCAGCAGCTTAGCGTTACCGGGACTAGATTATGAGCAGTTCTTC. Its protein is CASSLALPGLDYEQFF.